One and the same sample provided the 24 T cell receptor beta chains below, sequenced in a study of blood T cells in healthy people across ages (dated by TCRdb to about 2015). The library was built by means of 5' RACE. The listed sequencing device is Illumina HiSeq 2500. A second PCR of roughly 6 to 12 cycles was performed with a sample-barcoded 5' primer and a J-beta primer mix. TCRdb trimmed the raw reads at Q25, called clones with MiXCR and kept productive beta chains. Each CDR3 protein appears once, grouped with its most common genes and DNA. The sample yields under 1,000,000 distinct CDR3 sequences; 35% to 40% were counted once. Roughly 13% of the sample goes to the ten largest clones. The sequencing input was blood. These receptor sequences come from a man aged 18-30 years in good health.

This clonotype showed up just a few times. The chain recombines TRBV20-1 with TRBJ2-3; a weak D match, TRBD2 (6 bases). The CDR3 has 13 residues. The germline CDR1 and CDR2 sequences are DFQATT and SNEGSKA (reference sequence). The V and J ends lost 4 bases and 1 base respectively, with 9 bases between them. Here the CDR3 reads CSAKRGGTDTQYF. The CDR3 bases are TGCAGTGCTAAACGCGGGGGCACAGATACGCAGTATTTT.

The rearrangement joins TRBV20-1 to TRBJ1-1; D gene unclear. V lost 0 bases and J 0 bases, leaving 17 bases between the germline ends. This CDR3 is built from 17 residues. Germline lookup yields CDR1 DFQATT and CDR2 SNEGSKA (reference sequence). CDR3 protein: CSARERNRGFMNTEAFF. CDR3 bases: TGCAGTGCTAGAGAACGAAACAGAGGGTTTATGAACACTGAAGCTTTCTTT.

For this clonotype: This sequence may be a read error, since a much larger clone differs from it by one base. The V and J genes are TRBV20-1 and TRBJ2-1; no clear D. The CDR3 runs to 11 residues. V was cut by 3 bases and J by 13 bases, with 13 bases left in between. Germline CDR1 reads DFQATT; CDR2 reads SNEGSKA (reference sequence). This chain's CDR3 is CSASPEETQFF. The CDR3 nucleotides read TGCAGTGCTAGCCCTGAAGAGACCCAGTTCTTC.

This clonotype was detected ten times or more. The chain couples TRBV5-1 to TRBJ2-1; a weak D match, TRBD1 (5 bases). From germline, CDR1 is SGHRS and CDR2 YFSETQ. CDR3 size: 17 residues. V was trimmed by 4 bases and J by 2 bases, leaving 19 bases between them. In DNA, the CDR3 is TGCGCCAGCAGCCGGAACCCGACAGTGACGGCCTACAATGAGCAGTTCTTC. Translation gives CASSRNPTVTAYNEQFF.

This clonotype was counted ten times or more. The chain has TRBV13 and TRBJ1-1, with D possibly TRBD1 on 5 matching bases. There are 13 residues in the CDR3. V was cut by 4 bases and J by 7 bases, with 13 bases left in between. Germline CDR1 PRHDT, CDR2 FYEKMQ (reference sequence). The CDR3 nucleotides are TGTGCCAGCAGCTCCCTTGGGACCCTTGAAGCTTTCTTT. This encodes CASSSLGTLEAFF.

J is TRBJ1-6 and V is TRBV9; no definite D call. Germline V gene data show CDR1 as SGDLS and CDR2 as YYNGEE. The ends were cut back, 0 bases at V and 9 bases at J, with 7 bases in the middle. This CDR3 is 13 amino acids long. The CDR3 DNA is TGTGCCAGCAGCGTAGACAAGAGTTCACCCCTCCACTTT. Encoded protein: CASSVDKSSPLHF.

As concerns this clonotype: A much larger clone sits a single nucleotide away, making a read error possible. The genes are TRBV12-3 or TRBV12-4 and TRBJ2-1; D gene uncertain. The CDR3 extends over 14 amino acids. The CDR3 nucleotides are TGTGCCAGCAGTTTAGAAGGGTACTACGATGAGCAGTTCTTC. It codes for CASSLEGYYDEQFF.

This clonotype was counted a few times. This chain joins TRBV7-9 and TRBJ2-1; 12 bases are a match to TRBD1. The V gene's germline CDR1 is SEHNR and CDR2 FQNEAQ (reference sequence). The CDR3 covers 15 residues. V lost 5 bases to trimming and J lost 8 bases; unmatched junction nucleotides: 7. This chain's CDR3 is CASSIPGQGAYEQFF. As DNA, the CDR3 is TGTGCCAGCAGCATTCCGGGACAGGGGGCCTATGAGCAGTTCTTC.

This rearrangement joins TRBV12-3 or TRBV12-4 to TRBJ2-1, with D unresolved. V gave up 10 bases and J gave up 13 bases, with 23 bases separating them. The CDR3 consists of 13 residues. CDR3 bases: TGTGCCACCTTCTTGGAGCTCAAAGAGACCCAGTTCTTC. Protein: CATFLELKETQFF.

Points on this clonotype: One end of the junction varies from germline; a read error may be responsible. V is TRBV4-3 and J is TRBJ2-1, with 8 bases lining up with TRBD2. Germline CDR1 is LGHNA and CDR2 is YSLEER. CDR3 length: 17 residues. CDR3 residues: CAGSQAVVSGGPQEQFF. In nucleotides, the CDR3 is TGCGCCGGCAGCCAGGCCGTAGTAAGCGGGGGCCCCCAAGAGCAGTTCTTC.

This sequence joins TRBV10-3 and TRBJ2-3; D assignment may be TRBD1 or TRBD2 (6 bases each). The CDR3 loop spans 14 amino acids. The ends were cut back, 2 bases at V and 4 bases at J, with 10 bases in the middle. Germline V gives CDR1 ENHRY, CDR2 SYGVKD. The CDR3 spells CAISEDRGPDTQYF. The CDR3 coding sequence is TGTGCCATCAGTGAGGACCGGGGGCCAGATACGCAGTATTTT.

This clonotype turned up a few times. The chain's CDR3 is CAISPDRGRANYGYTF. The CDR3 DNA is TGTGCCATCAGTCCGGACAGGGGGCGGGCGAACTATGGCTACACCTTC. This rearrangement joins TRBV10-3 to TRBJ1-2; 11 bases align to TRBD1. V was pared by 5 bases and J by 2 bases, with 7 bases of the junction left unmatched. Looked up from germline, CDR1 is ENHRY and CDR2 is SYGVKD. The CDR3 contains 16 residues.

Regarding this clonotype: A much larger clone differs by one base, so this may be a read error. The chain is built from TRBV30 and TRBJ2-7; maybe TRBD1 (6 bases). Trimming removed 1 base from V and 2 bases from J, with 15 bases in between. Per germline, CDR1 GTSNPN and CDR2 SVGIG (reference sequence). The CDR3 extends over 15 amino acids. The CDR3 DNA sequence: TGTGCCTGGAGTGGAGAGGCAGGGGCTCCCTACGAGCAGTACTTC. Protein sequence: CAWSGEAGAPYEQYF.

This sequence joins TRBV10-3 and TRBJ2-3; TRBD2 aligns across 13 bases. This CDR3 has 16 residues. Germline assignment: CDR1 ENHRY and CDR2 SYGVKD. Trimming took 6 bases from V and 5 from J; bases not matched to a gene: 8. CDR3 nucleotides: TGTGCCATCAGACCCACTAGCGGGGGGGAAAAAGATACGCAGTATTTT. Its protein is CAIRPTSGGEKDTQYF.

Of note for this clonotype: A much larger clone sits a single nucleotide away, making a read error possible. The chain has TRBV12-3 or TRBV12-4 and TRBJ2-3; no firm D call. The CDR3 runs 10 residues. Trimming cost V 7 bases and J 8 bases, with 7 bases left between them. The CDR3: CASKLSTQYF. In DNA, the CDR3 is TGTGCCAGCAAACTAAGTACGCAGTATTTT.

The rearrangement uses TRBV9 and TRBJ2-5; tentatively, D is TRBD1 or TRBD2 (5 bases each). Trimming removed 0 bases at V and 2 bases at J, with 17 bases between. CDR1 SGDLS and CDR2 YYNGEE come from the germline V gene. CDR3 length: 17 residues. DNA for the CDR3: TGTGCCAGCAGCGTAGACCTCGGGGCAGGCCCTCAAGAGACCCAGTACTTC. Translating it yields CASSVDLGAGPQETQYF.

Comments on this clonotype: A read error is possible here, since a much larger clone lies one base away. The J gene is TRBJ2-1, the V gene TRBV5-1; 7 nucleotides agree with TRBD1. Per germline, CDR1 SGHRS and CDR2 YFSETQ. This CDR3 has 14 amino acids. Trimming at V came to 8 bases and at J to 0 bases, leaving 5 bases not matched to a gene. CDR3 loop: CARTPGGSYNEQFF. CDR3 sequence (DNA): TGCGCCAGGACGCCAGGGGGCTCCTACAATGAGCAGTTCTTC.

Of note for this clonotype: At one boundary the junction diverges from the germline segment, which might be a read error. The chain has TRBV10-3 and TRBJ2-3, with 9 bases that match TRBD2. Per germline, CDR1 ENHRY and CDR2 SYGVKD. The CDR3 totals 18 residues. CDR3 bases: TGTGCCATCAGTGAGTCTGCAAGCGGGGGGTTTGGCACAGATGCGCAGTATTTT. Protein: CAISESASGGFGTDAQYF.

The J gene is TRBJ2-4, the V gene TRBV29-1; D could derive from TRBD1 or TRBD2 (5 bases each). The CDR3 consists of 16 residues. V gave up 0 bases and J gave up 4 bases, with 16 bases separating them. Germline V CDR1 and CDR2: SQVTM, ANQGSEA. As DNA, the CDR3 is TGCAGCGTTGAAGAACGTTCGGGACCGGTAAAAAACATTCAGTACTTC. It translates to CSVEERSGPVKNIQYF. Looking up the rest from reference TRBV29-1 and TRBJ2-4 gives the full variable domain: SAVISQKPSRDICQRGTSLTIQCQVDSQVTMMFWYRQQPGQSLTLIATANQGSEATYESGFVIDKFPISRPNLTFSTLTVSNMSPEDSSIYLCSVEERSGPVKNIQYFGAGTRLSVL.

This chain links TRBV4-1 with TRBJ1-5, with D possibly matching TRBD1 (6 bases). This CDR3 has 16 amino acids. The germline gives CDR1 MGHRA, CDR2 YSYEKL. The V end was cut by 0 bases, the J end by 5 bases, with 14 bases between. The CDR3 reads CASSQDGGFGYQPQHF. In DNA form, the CDR3 reads TGCGCCAGCAGCCAAGATGGGGGCTTTGGGTATCAGCCCCAGCATTTT.

The rearrangement uses TRBV5-1 and TRBJ2-1; TRBD1 matches 8 bases. Germline assignment: CDR1 SGHRS and CDR2 YFSETQ. With V trimmed by 4 bases and J by 3 bases, 6 bases remained unmatched. The CDR3 has 15 amino acids. DNA of the CDR3: TGCGCCAGCAGCCGGGACAGGCCTATCTACAATGAGCAGTTCTTC. Amino acid sequence: CASSRDRPIYNEQFF.

This chain links TRBV3-1 with TRBJ1-2; TRBD1 matches 11 bases. Germline CDR1 is LGHDT and CDR2 is YNNKEL (reference sequence). The CDR3 loop spans 14 amino acids. Unmatched junction bases numbered 7, after V lost 3 bases and J lost 10 bases. CDR3: CASSHAGTGGDYTF. CDR3 bases: TGTGCCAGCAGCCACGCCGGGACAGGGGGGGACTACACCTTC.

This CDR3 reads CASSPPVWGTDTQYF. CDR3 nucleotides: TGCGCCAGCAGCCCCCCAGTGTGGGGCACAGATACGCAGTATTTT. This chain links TRBV5-1 with TRBJ2-3; no reliable D call. Germline CDR1 reads SGHRS; CDR2 reads YFSETQ. The V gene lost 4 bases and the J gene lost 1 base, with 13 bases spanning the gap. CDR3 size: 15 residues.

This clonotype was counted only a few times. The chain is built from TRBV7-8 and TRBJ1-4; D is undetermined. Germline CDR1 reads SGHVS; CDR2 reads FQNEAQ. Trimming removed 2 bases at V and 8 bases at J, with 9 bases between. The length of the CDR3 is 13 residues. As DNA, the CDR3 is TGTGCCAGCAGCTTAACAAGAAAGGAAAAACTGTTTTTT. This encodes CASSLTRKEKLFF.